This entry concerns a single T cell receptor beta chain. Its cognate antigen is unknown. The data were obtained in a study of shared clonotypes between healthy human individuals. Study conclusions and caveats: Rarefaction gave evidence that sorted-subset sequencing remained incomplete despite large depth.

V dropped 3 bases and J dropped 0; count of bases not matched to a gene: 2. This CDR3 spans 15 amino acids. From germline, CDR1 is KGHSH and CDR2 LQKENI. Terminally differentiated effector memory CD45RA+ cells were excluded from the naive CD8 cells, which were CD45RO-negative and positively selected for CCR7. Sequenced by immunoSEQ multiplex PCR; TCRdb stores in-frame clones only, minus some. The sample has fewer than 850,000 clones, about 96% seen once; the top ten hold roughly 0.23%. V gene TRBV18 combines with J gene TRBJ2-1; 7 bases agree with TRBD2. The TCR originated in a man aged 30-40 years in good health. What was sequenced was naive CD8+ T cells sorted from blood. CDR3: CASSPGDYSYNEQFF. CDR3 coding DNA: TGTGCCAGCTCACCGGGGGACTACTCCTACAATGAGCAGTTCTTC.